The T cell receptor (beta chain) described here comes from a study of blood T cell repertoires in COVID-19. The J segment lost 1 base and the V segment lost 5 bases, leaving 4 bases of the junction unmatched. This CDR3 has 15 residues. Germline CDR1 reads MNHNY; CDR2 reads SVGAGI (reference sequence). Sequencing was performed with immunoSEQ multiplex PCR; in TCRdb, only in-frame clones are kept and a portion is missing. Among fewer than 200,000 clones, 80% to 90% were seen once, and the ten largest hold roughly 8%. The V call is TRBV6-6, the J call TRBJ1-3; 8 nucleotides match TRBD1. The receptor was isolated from a man aged 35 to 55 who had recovered from COVID-19. Sequencing was done on a sample of peripheral blood. CDR3 DNA sequence: TGTGCCAGCAGTCATACAGGGGGATCTGGAAACACCATATATTTT. It codes for CASSHTGGSGNTIYF.